These 21 T cell receptor beta chains were sequenced from one sample in a study of blood T cell repertoires in COVID-19. Sequencing was performed with immunoSEQ multiplex PCR; in TCRdb, only in-frame clones are kept and a portion is missing. This sample yields 98,000 or so clones, of which around four fifths are seen a single time; roughly a quarter belongs to the top ten. Sequencing input: peripheral blood. The receptors here all came from a man in his sixties with acute or convalescent COVID-19.

This clone came up once. This chain joins TRBV6-5 and TRBJ2-7, with a weak D call TRBD2 (7 bases). The CDR3 is 15 residues long. The germline V gene has CDR1 MNHEY and CDR2 SVGAGI. Deletions cut 6 bases from V and 6 bases from J, with 21 bases between. In DNA form, the CDR3 reads TGTGCCAGCAGGCAATCGGCTGGACTAGGGGGCGAGCAGTACGTC. Protein sequence: CASRQSAGLGGEQYV.

The V gene is TRBV5-1, the J gene TRBJ2-2, with a tentative D call TRBD2 (7 bases). CDR1 SGHRS and CDR2 YFSETQ come from the germline V gene. Trimming shortened V by 4 bases and J by 2 bases, and 12 bases separated the two germline ends. The CDR3 totals 15 residues. The CDR3 DNA sequence: TGCGCCAGCAGCCAGGGGACTACCAACACCGGGGAGCTGTTTTTT. Translated: CASSQGTTNTGELFF.

This clone was counted only a few times. The CDR3 DNA follows: TGTGCCAGCGGTACCCCGGGACTAGCGGGGGCGAAGCAGTACTTC. Protein product: CASGTPGLAGAKQYF. This chain links TRBV28 with TRBJ2-7; TRBD2 agrees at 14 bases. CDR3 size: 15 residues. With 8 bases clipped from V and 8 bases from J, the junction kept 11 bases outside the gene matches. Germline V gene data show CDR1 as MDHEN and CDR2 as SYDVKM.

The chain has TRBV19 and TRBJ1-5, with D hard to call. The CDR3 runs to 13 residues. From germline, CDR1 is LNHDA and CDR2 SQIVND (reference sequence). The V end lost 3 bases, the J end lost 1 base, and 4 bases lay between the germline ends. DNA for the CDR3: TGTGCCAGTAGTATTACAAGCAATCAGCCCCAGCATTTT. Translation: CASSITSNQPQHF.

J is TRBJ2-3 and V is TRBV9, with D hard to call. The CDR3 consists of 14 residues. The V gene lost 2 bases and the J gene lost 1 base, with 8 bases spanning the gap. Germline CDR1 and CDR2: SGDLS and YYNGEE. The CDR3 spells CASSVDLGTDTQYF. The CDR3, as DNA: TGTGCCAGCAGCGTTGACCTAGGCACAGATACGCAGTATTTT.

This rearrangement joins TRBV7-8 to TRBJ1-5, with D uncertain. V lost 5 bases, J lost 2 bases, and 10 bases lay in between. Germline V CDR1 and CDR2: SGHVS, FQNEAQ. The CDR3 loop spans 14 amino acids. CDR3 sequence (DNA): TGTGCCAGCAGCCGGGCCTCTCGCAATCAGCCCCAGCATTTT. Protein: CASSRASRNQPQHF.

This clone showed up just a few times. The V gene is TRBV10-3, the J gene TRBJ2-7, with TRBD1 matching 8 bases. The CDR3 runs to 14 residues. V shed 11 bases and J 1 base; nucleotides not matched to a gene: 10. CDR1 and CDR2 from the germline V gene are ENHRY and SYGVKD. Written as DNA, the CDR3 is TGTGCCTGCGGCAAGGGACAGGATTCCTACGAGCAGTACTTC. It codes for CACGKGQDSYEQYF.

V and J are TRBV15 and TRBJ1-5; 10 nucleotides line up with TRBD1. Looked up from germline, CDR1 is LNHNV and CDR2 is YYDKDF (reference sequence). The CDR3 is made up of 14 amino acids. V dropped 4 bases and J dropped 9; count of bases not matched to a gene: 6. The CDR3 sequence: CATSKDRGERPQHF. In DNA, the CDR3 is TGTGCCACCAGCAAGGACAGGGGGGAGAGGCCCCAGCATTTT.

The chain links TRBV19 to TRBJ2-2; 10 nucleotides line up with TRBD2. V lost 7 bases and J lost 7; bases outside the gene matches: 6. CDR1 and CDR2 from the germline V gene are LNHDA and SQIVND (reference sequence). The CDR3 is made up of 14 amino acids. CDR3 DNA: TGTGCCAGTATCAGCGGGAGGGCAGGCGGGGAGCTGTTTTTT. Translation gives CASISGRAGGELFF.

The chain joins TRBV24-1 to TRBJ2-2, with D possibly TRBD2 on 5 matching bases. The CDR3 is made up of 16 amino acids. V was shortened by 4 bases and J by 5 bases, with 16 bases between the two germline ends. Looked up from germline, CDR1 is KGHDR and CDR2 is SFDVKD. In DNA, the CDR3 is TGTGCCACCAGTGAACCTTCAGCGGAGCCTACCGGGGAGCTGTTTTTT. Protein product: CATSEPSAEPTGELFF.

The rearrangement joins TRBV19 to TRBJ1-5; 8 positions agree with TRBD1. Trimming at V came to 6 bases and at J to 7 bases, leaving 11 bases not matched to a gene. This CDR3 is built from 15 residues. Germline CDR1 LNHDA, CDR2 SQIVND (reference sequence). For the CDR3, the DNA is TGTGCCAGTAGGCGGGCCGACAGGGGAGGCCAGCCCCAGCATTTT. Translated: CASRRADRGGQPQHF.

The rearrangement uses TRBV19 and TRBJ2-1, with D perhaps TRBD2 (6 bases). The V and J ends lost 3 bases and 9 bases respectively, with 15 bases between them. The germline gives CDR1 LNHDA, CDR2 SQIVND (reference sequence). The CDR3 has 14 amino acids. CDR3 protein: CASSIGGEGAEQFF. The CDR3 DNA sequence: TGTGCCAGTAGTATCGGGGGAGAAGGTGCTGAGCAGTTCTTC.

Regarding this clone: Other DNA sequences within the sample encode an identical CDR3. The chain carries TRBV5-8 and TRBJ1-5; 7 positions agree with TRBD1. The V segment lost 4 bases and the J segment 0 bases; nucleotides outside the gene matches: 4. The CDR3 is 15 residues long. The germline V gene encodes CDR1 SGHTS and CDR2 YDEGEE. The CDR3 nucleotides are TGTGCCAGCAGCCTACAGGGGTATAGCAATCAGCCCCAGCATTTT. Its protein product is CASSLQGYSNQPQHF.

The genes are TRBV21-1 and TRBJ2-7; the table calls TRBD2, which could not be checked here. TRBV21-1 is annotated as a pseudogene. This CDR3 is 15 amino acids long. The CDR3 here is CASSKGHGSSYEQYV. CDR3 sequence (DNA): TGTGCCAGCAGCAAAGGCCACGGGAGCTCCTACGAGCAGTACGTC.

The chain recombines TRBV3-1 (or the pseudogene TRBV3-2) with TRBJ1-4; D possibly corresponds to TRBD1 (5 bases). V shed 0 bases and J shed 13 bases, with 12 bases lying between them. The CDR3 runs to 13 residues. The V gene's germline CDR1 is LGHDT and CDR2 YNNKEL (reference sequence). CDR3 sequence: CASSQDDRKGLFF. The CDR3 nucleotides read TGTGCCAGCAGCCAAGATGACAGAAAGGGACTGTTTTTT.

The chain couples TRBV11-2 to TRBJ1-3; TRBD1 matches at 7 bases. The CDR3 totals 15 residues. CDR1 and CDR2 (germline): SGHAT, FQNNGV. With V trimmed by 5 bases and J by 1 base, 5 bases remained unmatched. The CDR3 loop is CASSRDRASGNTIYF. CDR3 nucleotides: TGTGCCAGCAGCCGAGACAGGGCTTCTGGAAACACCATATATTTT.

This clone has a single count. The rearrangement uses TRBV3-1 (or the pseudogene TRBV3-2) and TRBJ2-7; D is perhaps TRBD1 (5 bases). The CDR3 is 14 amino acids. With 4 bases removed from V and 0 bases from J, the gap between germline ends came to 10 bases. Germline CDR1 reads LGHDT; CDR2 reads YNNKEL (reference sequence). CDR3 DNA: TGTGCCAGCAGCCCTAGACAGAGCTCCTACGAGCAGTACTTC. Residues: CASSPRQSSYEQYF.

The CDR3, as DNA: TGTGCCAGCAGCTCGACAGGGGGCCAAGAGACCCAGTACTTC. The encoded protein is CASSSTGGQETQYF. The J gene is TRBJ2-5, the V gene TRBV5-6, with 9 nucleotides matching TRBD1. The germline CDR1 and CDR2 sequences are SGHDT and YYEEEE. Losses at the gene ends were 3 bases for V and 1 base for J; bases not matched to a gene: 1. CDR3 length equals 14 residues.

This clone was recorded a few times. J is TRBJ2-1 and V is TRBV7-9, with TRBD2 matching over 7 bases. This CDR3 region has 15 residues. With 1 base clipped from V and 2 bases from J, the junction kept 2 bases outside the gene matches. Germline CDR1 reads SEHNR; CDR2 reads FQNEAQ (reference sequence). In DNA form, the CDR3 reads TGTGCCAGCAGCTTAGGCGGGAGTACCTACAATGAGCAGTTCTTC. Protein: CASSLGGSTYNEQFF.

This clone is a singleton in its sample. The rearrangement uses TRBV25-1 and TRBJ2-3, with D uncertain. V lost 3 bases to trimming and J lost 1 base, with 5 bases between them. The CDR3 loop spans 13 amino acids. Germline CDR1 and CDR2: MGHDK and SYGVNS. CDR3 nucleotide sequence: TGTGCCAGCAGTGATTCCGGCACAGATACGCAGTATTTT. This gives the protein CASSDSGTDTQYF.

The chain has TRBV5-1 and TRBJ2-3, with 11 bases aligning to TRBD1. Per germline, CDR1 SGHRS and CDR2 YFSETQ. The CDR3 runs 15 residues. V dropped 2 bases and J dropped 6; count of bases not matched to a gene: 5. As DNA, the CDR3 is TGCGCCAGCAGCTTAGGGACAGGGGGTATGGATACGCAGTATTTT. Protein product: CASSLGTGGMDTQYF. The full variable domain, its missing parts supplied by reference TRBV5-1 and TRBJ2-3, is KAGVTQTPRYLIKTRGQQVTLSCSPISGHRSVSWYQQTPGQGLQFLFEYFSETQRNKGNFPGRFSGRQFSNSRSEMNVSTLELGDSALYLCASSLGTGGMDTQYFGPGTRLTVL.